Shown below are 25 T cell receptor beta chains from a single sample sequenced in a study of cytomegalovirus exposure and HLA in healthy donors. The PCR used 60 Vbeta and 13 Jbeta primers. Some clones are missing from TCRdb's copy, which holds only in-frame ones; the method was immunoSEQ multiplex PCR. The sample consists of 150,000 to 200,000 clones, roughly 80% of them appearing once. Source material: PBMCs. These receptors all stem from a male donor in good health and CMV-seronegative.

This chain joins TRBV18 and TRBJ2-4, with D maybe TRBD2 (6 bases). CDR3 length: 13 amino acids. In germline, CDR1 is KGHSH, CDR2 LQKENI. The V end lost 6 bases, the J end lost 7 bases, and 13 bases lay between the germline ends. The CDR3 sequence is CASSQAEGNIQYF. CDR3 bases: TGTGCCAGCTCCCAGGCGGAGGGTAACATTCAGTACTTC.

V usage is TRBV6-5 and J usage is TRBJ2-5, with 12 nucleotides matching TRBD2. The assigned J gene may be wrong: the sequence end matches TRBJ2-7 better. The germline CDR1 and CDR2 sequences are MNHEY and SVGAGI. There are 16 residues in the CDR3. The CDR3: CASSFTGLAGNYEQYF. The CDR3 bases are TGTGCCAGCAGTTTCACCGGACTAGCGGGAAACTACGAGCAGTACTTC.

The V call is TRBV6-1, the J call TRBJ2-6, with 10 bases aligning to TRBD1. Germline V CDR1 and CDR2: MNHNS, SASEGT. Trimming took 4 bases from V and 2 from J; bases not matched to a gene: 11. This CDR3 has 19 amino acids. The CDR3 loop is CASSAQPGQGIAGANVLTF. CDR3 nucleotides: TGTGCCAGCAGTGCTCAGCCGGGACAGGGGATCGCTGGGGCCAACGTCCTGACTTTC.

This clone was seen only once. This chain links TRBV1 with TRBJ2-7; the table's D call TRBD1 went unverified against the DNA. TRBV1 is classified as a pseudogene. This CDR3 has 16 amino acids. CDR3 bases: TGCACCAGCAGCCAAGATCCCAGGGGGCAGGTTTACGAGCAGTACTTC. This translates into CTSSQDPRGQVYEQYF.

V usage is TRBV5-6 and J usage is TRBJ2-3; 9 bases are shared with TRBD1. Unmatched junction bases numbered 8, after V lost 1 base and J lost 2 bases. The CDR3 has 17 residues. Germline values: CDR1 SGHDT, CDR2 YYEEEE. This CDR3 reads CASSLFVGDRVTDTQYF. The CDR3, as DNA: TGTGCCAGCAGCTTGTTCGTGGGGGACAGGGTCACAGATACGCAGTATTTT.

This chain's CDR3 is CASSSFSGVSSYEQYF. In DNA form, the CDR3 reads TGTGCCAGCAGCTCCTTTAGCGGCGTCTCTTCCTACGAGCAGTACTTC. The rearrangement joins TRBV7-6 to TRBJ2-7, with TRBD2 as a possible D gene (6 bases). Trimming shortened V by 4 bases and J by 1 base, and 17 bases separated the two germline ends. CDR1 SGHVS and CDR2 FNYEAQ come from the germline V gene. This CDR3 has 16 residues.

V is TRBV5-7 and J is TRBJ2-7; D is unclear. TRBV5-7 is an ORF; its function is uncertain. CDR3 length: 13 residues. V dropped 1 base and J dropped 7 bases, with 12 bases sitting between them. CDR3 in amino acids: CASSLYVRWEQYF. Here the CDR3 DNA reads TGTGCCAGCAGCTTGTACGTCAGGTGGGAGCAGTACTTC.

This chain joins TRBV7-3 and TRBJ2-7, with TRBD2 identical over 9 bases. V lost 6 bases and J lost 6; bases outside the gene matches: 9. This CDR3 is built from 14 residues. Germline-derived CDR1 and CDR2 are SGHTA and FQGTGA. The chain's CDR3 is CASRSASGTGEQYF. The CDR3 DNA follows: TGTGCCAGCAGGTCGGCTAGCGGGACTGGCGAGCAGTACTTC.

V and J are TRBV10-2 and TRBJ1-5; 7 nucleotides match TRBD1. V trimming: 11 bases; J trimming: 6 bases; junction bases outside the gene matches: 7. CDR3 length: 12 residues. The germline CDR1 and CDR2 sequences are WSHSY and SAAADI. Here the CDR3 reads CASMQGGQPQHF. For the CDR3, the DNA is TGCGCCTCTATGCAGGGGGGTCAGCCCCAGCATTTT.

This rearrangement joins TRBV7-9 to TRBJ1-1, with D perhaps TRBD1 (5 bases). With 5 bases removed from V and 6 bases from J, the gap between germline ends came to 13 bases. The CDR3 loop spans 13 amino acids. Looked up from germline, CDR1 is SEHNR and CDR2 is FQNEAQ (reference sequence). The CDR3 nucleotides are TGTGCCAGCAGCCCAGCGGGGGACCCTGAAGCTTTCTTT. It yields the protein CASSPAGDPEAFF.

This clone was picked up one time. CDR3 protein: CASSLTDREKLFF. The CDR3 DNA sequence: TGTGCCAGTAGTCTGACTGATCGTGAAAAACTGTTTTTT. The chain uses TRBV19 and TRBJ1-4; D ambiguous. Germline V CDR1 and CDR2: LNHDA, SQIVND (reference sequence). The V end was cut by 5 bases, the J end by 7 bases, with 11 bases between. The CDR3 length is 13 residues.

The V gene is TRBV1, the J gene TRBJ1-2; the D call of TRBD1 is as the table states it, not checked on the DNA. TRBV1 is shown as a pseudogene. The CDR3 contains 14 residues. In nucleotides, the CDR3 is TGCACCAGCAGCCAAGAATACAGATACTATGGCTACACCTTC. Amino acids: CTSSQEYRYYGYTF.

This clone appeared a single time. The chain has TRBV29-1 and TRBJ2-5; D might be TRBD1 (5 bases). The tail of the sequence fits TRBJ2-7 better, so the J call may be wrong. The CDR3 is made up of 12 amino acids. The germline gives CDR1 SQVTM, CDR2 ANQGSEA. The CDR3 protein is CSVRTLSYEQYF. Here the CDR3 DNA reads TGCAGCGTAAGGACACTCTCCTACGAGCAGTACTTC.

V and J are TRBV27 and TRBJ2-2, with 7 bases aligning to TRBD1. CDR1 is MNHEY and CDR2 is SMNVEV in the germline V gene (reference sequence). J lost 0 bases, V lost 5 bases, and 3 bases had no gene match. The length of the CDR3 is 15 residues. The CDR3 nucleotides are TGTGCCAGCAGTCAAGACAGGGCGAACACCGGGGAGCTGTTTTTT. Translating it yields CASSQDRANTGELFF.

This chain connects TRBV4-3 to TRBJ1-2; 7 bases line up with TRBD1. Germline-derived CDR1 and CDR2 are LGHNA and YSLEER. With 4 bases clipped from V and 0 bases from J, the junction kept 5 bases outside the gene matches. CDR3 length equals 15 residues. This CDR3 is CASSRSGTANYGYTF. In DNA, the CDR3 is TGCGCCAGCAGCCGTTCCGGGACAGCTAACTATGGCTACACCTTC.

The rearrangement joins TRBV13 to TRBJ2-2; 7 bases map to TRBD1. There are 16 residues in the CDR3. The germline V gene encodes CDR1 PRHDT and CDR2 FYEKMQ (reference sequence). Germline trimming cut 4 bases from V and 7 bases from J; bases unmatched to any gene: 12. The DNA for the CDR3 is TGTGCCAGCAGCTATAGGAACAGGGGAGACGGCGGGGAGCTGTTTTTT. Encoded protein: CASSYRNRGDGGELFF.

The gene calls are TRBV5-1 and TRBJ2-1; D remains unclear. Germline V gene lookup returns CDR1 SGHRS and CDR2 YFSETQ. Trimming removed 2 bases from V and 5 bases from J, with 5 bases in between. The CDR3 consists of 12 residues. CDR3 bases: TGCGCCAGCAGCTTCCTTGACAATGAGCAGTTCTTC. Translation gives CASSFLDNEQFF.

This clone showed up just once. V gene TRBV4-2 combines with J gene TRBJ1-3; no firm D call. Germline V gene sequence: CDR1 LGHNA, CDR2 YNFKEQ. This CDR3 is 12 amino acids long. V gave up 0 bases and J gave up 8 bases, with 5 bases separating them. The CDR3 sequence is CASSQDTDTIYF. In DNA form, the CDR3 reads TGTGCCAGCAGCCAAGATACAGACACCATATATTTT.

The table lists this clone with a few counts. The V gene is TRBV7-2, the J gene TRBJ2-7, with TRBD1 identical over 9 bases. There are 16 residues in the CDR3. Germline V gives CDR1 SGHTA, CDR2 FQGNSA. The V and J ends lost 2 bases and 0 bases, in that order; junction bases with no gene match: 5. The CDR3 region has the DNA TGTGCCAGCAGCTTAAGACGGACAGGGGACTCCTACGAGCAGTACTTC. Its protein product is CASSLRRTGDSYEQYF.

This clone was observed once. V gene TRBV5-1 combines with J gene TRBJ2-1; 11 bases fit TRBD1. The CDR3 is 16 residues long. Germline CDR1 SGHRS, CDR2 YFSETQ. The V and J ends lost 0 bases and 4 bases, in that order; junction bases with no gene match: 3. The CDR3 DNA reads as TGCGCCAGCAGCTTGGCCGGGACAGGGGGTTACAATGAGCAGTTCTTC. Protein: CASSLAGTGGYNEQFF. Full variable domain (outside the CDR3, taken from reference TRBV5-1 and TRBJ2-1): KAGVTQTPRYLIKTRGQQVTLSCSPISGHRSVSWYQQTPGQGLQFLFEYFSETQRNKGNFPGRFSGRQFSNSRSEMNVSTLELGDSALYLCASSLAGTGGYNEQFFGPGTRLTVL.

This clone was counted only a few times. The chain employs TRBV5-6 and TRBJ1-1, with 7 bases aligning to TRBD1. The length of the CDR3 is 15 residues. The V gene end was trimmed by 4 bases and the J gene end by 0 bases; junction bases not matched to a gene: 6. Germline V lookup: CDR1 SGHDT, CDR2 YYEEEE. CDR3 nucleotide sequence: TGTGCCAGCAGCACGATACAGGGGATGAACACTGAAGCTTTCTTT. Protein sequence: CASSTIQGMNTEAFF.

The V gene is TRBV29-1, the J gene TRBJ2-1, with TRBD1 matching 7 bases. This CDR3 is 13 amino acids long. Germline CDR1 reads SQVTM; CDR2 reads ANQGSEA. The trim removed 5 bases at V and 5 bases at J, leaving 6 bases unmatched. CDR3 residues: CSVIGQDDNEQFF. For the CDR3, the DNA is TGCAGCGTTATCGGACAGGATGACAATGAGCAGTTCTTC.

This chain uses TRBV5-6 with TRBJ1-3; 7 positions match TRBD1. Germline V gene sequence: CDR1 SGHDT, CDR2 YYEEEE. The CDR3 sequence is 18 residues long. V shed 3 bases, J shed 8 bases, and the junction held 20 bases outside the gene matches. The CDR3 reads CASSSPTRQGDEADTIYF. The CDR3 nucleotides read TGTGCCAGCAGCTCCCCTACTAGACAGGGTGATGAAGCGGACACCATATATTTT.

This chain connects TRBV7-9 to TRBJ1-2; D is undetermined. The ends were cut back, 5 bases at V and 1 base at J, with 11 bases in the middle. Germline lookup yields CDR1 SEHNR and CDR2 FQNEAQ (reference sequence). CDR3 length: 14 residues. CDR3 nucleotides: TGTGCCAGCAGCGAGGTGGGGAGTAACTATGGCTACACCTTC. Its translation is CASSEVGSNYGYTF.

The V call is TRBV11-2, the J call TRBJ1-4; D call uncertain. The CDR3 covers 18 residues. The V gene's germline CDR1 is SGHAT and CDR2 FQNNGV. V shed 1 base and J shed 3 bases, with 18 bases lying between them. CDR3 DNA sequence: TGTGCCAGCAGCTTAGGAGCTCGGGTTGGGTCTGCTAATGAAAAACTGTTTTTT. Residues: CASSLGARVGSANEKLFF. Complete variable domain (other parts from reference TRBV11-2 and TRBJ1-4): EAGVAQSPRYKIIEKRQSVAFWCNPISGHATLYWYQQILGQGPKLLIQFQNNGVVDDSQLPKDRFSAERLKGVDSTLKIQPAKLEDSAVYLCASSLGARVGSANEKLFFGSGTQLSVL.